These 10 T cell receptor beta chains came from one sample sequenced in a study of T cells in localized non-small cell lung cancer (dated by TCRdb to about 2020). Preparation of the library involved the immunoSEQ multiplex PCR assay. TCRdb obtained this table from immuneACCESS and retained in-frame rearrangements with V and J assigned. These tables miss some clones; where compared with another copy, unresolved V genes account for less than half of the shortfall, and the remainder is unexplained. The sample data list about 15,000 clones, and more than 75% of these were observed just once. Clones ranked in the top ten supply under 30% of the sample. Sequencing used peripheral blood mononuclear cells, obtained before any cancer treatment. Receptors originate from a male donor at least 60 years old with stage II lung adenocarcinoma.

This sequence joins TRBV19 and TRBJ2-1; no firm D call. The germline V and J ends were trimmed by 3 bases and 8 bases, with 17 bases remaining between them. Per the germline V gene, CDR1 is LNHDA and CDR2 is SQIVND (reference sequence). The CDR3 is 15 amino acids. The chain's CDR3 is CASSIDGRVKYEQFF. CDR3 nucleotide sequence: TGTGCCAGTAGTATCGACGGCCGTGTTAAGTATGAGCAGTTCTTC. Supplemented by reference TRBV19 and TRBJ2-1, the full variable domain reads DGGITQSPKYLFRKEGQNVTLSCEQNLNHDAMYWYRQDPGQGLRLIYYSQIVNDFQKGDIAEGYSVSREKKESFPLTVTSAQKNPTAFYLCASSIDGRVKYEQFFGPGTRLTVL.

The V call is TRBV4-3, the J call TRBJ2-3; possibly TRBD1 or TRBD2 for D (5 bases each). CDR1 is LGHNA, CDR2 YSLEER, per germline. The V gene lost 1 base and the J gene lost 10 bases, with 21 bases spanning the gap. This CDR3 spans 16 amino acids. CDR3 region: CASSQGLGGLVGAQYF. In nucleotides, the CDR3 is TGCGCCAGCAGCCAAGGGCTTGGGGGTTTAGTGGGCGCGCAGTATTTT.

The chain couples TRBV6-5 to TRBJ1-1; D ambiguous. The CDR3 sequence is 14 residues long. Germline V gene sequence: CDR1 MNHEY, CDR2 SVGAGI. The V end was cut by 0 bases, the J end by 5 bases, with 10 bases between. CDR3 in DNA: TGTGCCAGCAGTTACTCGTACGGGAAAACTGAAGCTTTCTTT. Its protein is CASSYSYGKTEAFF.

V and J are TRBV7-9 and TRBJ2-1; 8 bases align to TRBD1. Germline CDR1 is SEHNR and CDR2 is FQNEAQ (reference sequence). V lost 4 bases, J lost 7 bases, and 6 bases stayed unmatched. CDR3 length equals 14 residues. The CDR3 sequence: CASSSDRGRNEQFF. As DNA, the CDR3 is TGTGCCAGCAGCTCCGACAGGGGCCGGAATGAGCAGTTCTTC.

The J gene is TRBJ2-3, the V gene TRBV2, with D tentatively TRBD1 or TRBD2 (5 bases each). Trimming removed 3 bases at V and 4 bases at J, with 5 bases between. The CDR3 is made up of 12 amino acids. Germline lookup yields CDR1 SNHLY and CDR2 FYNNEI. The CDR3 DNA reads TGTGCCAGCAGTGAGGGGGCAGATACGCAGTATTTT. This encodes CASSEGADTQYF.

The V call is TRBV27, the J call TRBJ2-5, with 7 bases lining up with TRBD1. The length of the CDR3 is 14 residues. The germline V gene encodes CDR1 MNHEY and CDR2 SMNVEV (reference sequence). The trim removed 2 bases at V and 4 bases at J, leaving 4 bases unmatched. CDR3 region: CASSLAGGGETQYF. The CDR3 DNA reads as TGTGCCAGCAGTTTAGCAGGGGGTGGAGAGACCCAGTACTTC.

V and J are TRBV19 and TRBJ1-4, with 9 nucleotides matching TRBD1. V trimming: 8 bases; J trimming: 7 bases; junction bases outside the gene matches: 8. Germline V CDR1 and CDR2: LNHDA, SQIVND (reference sequence). CDR3 length equals 14 residues. In DNA form, the CDR3 reads TGTGCCAGTCTTAAACAGGGGGCCGGTGAAAAACTGTTTTTT. It yields the protein CASLKQGAGEKLFF. The full variable domain, rest sourced from reference TRBV19 and TRBJ1-4, is DGGITQSPKYLFRKEGQNVTLSCEQNLNHDAMYWYRQDPGQGLRLIYYSQIVNDFQKGDIAEGYSVSREKKESFPLTVTSAQKNPTAFYLCASLKQGAGEKLFFGSGTQLSVL.

This chain uses TRBV28 with TRBJ2-7; no clear D gene. The CDR3 consists of 14 residues. In germline, CDR1 is MDHEN, CDR2 SYDVKM. Trimming pared 7 bases from V and 5 bases from J, leaving 18 bases between. The CDR3 loop reads CASKSPQPLHEQYF. CDR3 sequence (DNA): TGTGCCAGCAAGTCACCTCAGCCGCTCCACGAGCAGTACTTC.

The V and J genes are TRBV18 and TRBJ2-1; D ambiguous. The CDR3 is made up of 12 amino acids. Germline CDR1 and CDR2: KGHSH and LQKENI. The V end lost 2 bases, the J end lost 3 bases, and 2 bases lay between the germline ends. The CDR3 is CASSPDYNEQFF. As DNA, the CDR3 is TGTGCCAGCTCACCAGACTACAATGAGCAGTTCTTC.

The chain joins TRBV19 to TRBJ2-7; D is ambiguous. The CDR3 consists of 12 residues. The germline V and J ends were trimmed by 7 bases and 1 base, with 8 bases remaining between them. Per germline, CDR1 LNHDA and CDR2 SQIVND (reference sequence). In nucleotides, the CDR3 is TGTGCCAGTACAGATCGTTCCTACGAGCAGTACTTC. It translates to CASTDRSYEQYF.